This T cell receptor beta chain was found in a study of T cells in Graves' hyperthyroidism and ophthalmopathy. Points from the study as a whole: For ophthalmopathy, model prediction preceded onset by a median 6.5 months. The authors' 13 V-J model separated ophthalmopathy from stable hyperthyroidism.

Orbital computed tomography, thyroid ultrasound, serum thyroxine and TRAb, and clinical symptoms together informed the diagnoses. RNA transcripts served as the template for amplifying TCR beta CDR3 regions. With the HTBI primer set, the TCR CDR3 went through a first round of RT-PCR. TCRdb ran MiXCR on the multiplex PCR reads and lists one entry per CDR3 protein. The data show about 480,000 distinct CDR3 sequences, approximately 23% seen once. Notes on this clonotype: Its antigen is not known.

The CDR3 loop spans 13 amino acids. Germline CDR1 and CDR2: LNHDA and SQIVND (reference sequence). The germline V and J ends were trimmed by 3 bases and 3 bases, with 8 bases remaining between them. The clonotype was recovered from a woman aged 65 to 85 with Graves' ophthalmopathy. Sample: blood. This chain joins TRBV19 and TRBJ1-2; D gene uncertain. The CDR3 DNA is TGTGCCAGTAGTATGGCAGGACACTATGGCTACACCTTC. Amino acid sequence: CASSMAGHYGYTF. Based on the CDR3 plus reference TRBV19 and TRBJ1-2, the full variable domain is DGGITQSPKYLFRKEGQNVTLSCEQNLNHDAMYWYRQDPGQGLRLIYYSQIVNDFQKGDIAEGYSVSREKKESFPLTVTSAQKNPTAFYLCASSMAGHYGYTFGSGTRLTVV.